The 30 T cell receptor beta chains listed next were all sequenced from one sample in a study of blood T cell repertoires in COVID-19. The method was immunoSEQ multiplex PCR; TCRdb's version includes in-frame clones alone and lacks a portion of them. This table holds hundreds of thousands of clones, roughly nine tenths found once. The material sequenced was peripheral blood. These receptors all stem from a middle-aged man with acute or convalescent COVID-19.

This chain joins TRBV5-5 and TRBJ1-1; TRBD1 matches 9 bases. Germline values: CDR1 SGHKS, CDR2 YYEKEE (reference sequence). There are 18 residues in the CDR3. The junction had 12 bases not matched to a gene; V was cut back by 2 bases and J by 1 base. The CDR3: CASSFYPGTGSPNTEAFF. The CDR3 nucleotides are TGTGCCAGCAGCTTTTACCCAGGGACAGGGTCCCCGAACACTGAAGCTTTCTTT.

In its sample, this clone was seen once. The rearrangement uses TRBV5-8 and TRBJ1-1, with 7 bases fitting TRBD1. In germline, CDR1 is SGHTS, CDR2 YDEGEE. J gave up 7 bases and V 4 bases, and 4 bases lay outside the gene matches. This CDR3 spans 12 amino acids. CDR3 region: CASSVGDSEAFF. CDR3 DNA sequence: TGTGCCAGCAGCGTTGGGGACAGTGAAGCTTTCTTT.

The chain is built from TRBV6-5 and TRBJ1-5, with TRBD1 identical over 7 bases. Germline loops: CDR1 MNHEY, CDR2 SVGAGI. The CDR3 has 15 residues. V lost 3 bases to trimming and J lost 4 bases; unmatched junction nucleotides: 6. For the CDR3, the DNA is TGTGCCAGCAGTTATGACAGGGATAGGAATCAGCCCCAGCATTTT. Its protein is CASSYDRDRNQPQHF.

Regarding this clone: This same CDR3 is encoded by further DNA sequences in the sample. This chain links TRBV27 with TRBJ1-2; D possibly corresponds to TRBD1 (6 bases). V lost 5 bases and J 4 bases, leaving 11 bases between the germline ends. Germline V CDR1 and CDR2: MNHEY, SMNVEV (reference sequence). The CDR3 runs 13 residues. The CDR3 DNA reads TGTGCCAGCAGTCTCAGGGGCTCCTATGGCTACACCTTC. The encoded protein is CASSLRGSYGYTF.

CDR3 protein: CASSTPWTGVETQYF. CDR3 nucleotide sequence: TGTGCCAGTAGTACACCCTGGACAGGGGTAGAGACCCAGTACTTC. The V and J genes are TRBV19 and TRBJ2-5, with 9 bases that match TRBD1. There are 15 residues in the CDR3. The J segment lost 4 bases and the V segment lost 4 bases, leaving 7 bases of the junction unmatched. Germline V lookup: CDR1 LNHDA, CDR2 SQIVND (reference sequence).

The chain is built from TRBV4-2 and TRBJ1-5, with 8 positions matching TRBD1. Germline values: CDR1 LGHNA, CDR2 YNFKEQ. CDR3 length: 15 amino acids. V was clipped by 2 bases and J by 5 bases; unmatched bases: 5. As DNA, the CDR3 is TGTGCCAGCAGCCAAAGGACAGGGAGCTATCAGCCCCAGCATTTT. Its translation: CASSQRTGSYQPQHF.

The gene calls are TRBV7-3 and TRBJ1-1, with 10 bases that match TRBD1. The CDR3 length is 13 residues. Trimming at V came to 5 bases and at J to 10 bases, leaving 7 bases not matched to a gene. Per the germline V gene, CDR1 is SGHTA and CDR2 is FQGTGA. The CDR3 sequence: CASSETGGSGAFF. Here the CDR3 DNA reads TGTGCCAGCAGCGAGACAGGGGGCTCCGGAGCTTTCTTT. Full variable domain (outside the CDR3, taken from reference TRBV7-3 and TRBJ1-1): GAGVSQTPSNKVTEKGKYVELRCDPISGHTALYWYRQSLGQGPEFLIYFQGTGAADDSGLPNDRFFAVRPEGSVSTLKIQRTERGDSAVYLCASSETGGSGAFFGQGTRLTVV.

This sequence joins TRBV21-1 and TRBJ1-4; the DNA was not compared with TRBD1, the D call given in the table. TRBV21-1 is assigned pseudogene status. The CDR3 runs 18 residues. CDR3 residues: CASSKALPDRVKGEKLFF. CDR3 DNA: TGTGCCAGCAGCAAAGCGCTCCCGGACAGGGTGAAGGGTGAAAAACTGTTTTTT.

This rearrangement joins TRBV7-9 to TRBJ2-5; D call uncertain. Germline-derived CDR1 and CDR2 are SEHNR and FQNEAQ (reference sequence). The V and J ends lost 8 bases and 4 bases respectively, with 8 bases between them. This CDR3 has 11 residues. The CDR3 sequence: CASFVSETQYF. The CDR3 DNA follows: TGTGCCAGCTTCGTCTCAGAGACCCAGTACTTC.

This chain uses TRBV5-4 with TRBJ1-4; D remains unclear. V dropped 0 bases and J dropped 5 bases, with 11 bases sitting between them. This CDR3 region has 15 residues. From germline, CDR1 is SGHNT and CDR2 YYREEE (reference sequence). In DNA form, the CDR3 reads TGTGCCAGCAGCTTGGAGGTGGGCGTCAATGAAAAACTGTTTTTT. Translating it yields CASSLEVGVNEKLFF.

The chain joins TRBV28 to TRBJ1-4, with a possible D match to TRBD1 (6 bases). The CDR3 is 15 residues long. Trimming took off 5 bases at V and 4 bases at J, with 14 bases between the two ends. From germline, CDR1 is MDHEN and CDR2 SYDVKM. CDR3 region: CASSRLQGFNEKLFF. Here the CDR3 DNA reads TGTGCCAGCAGTCGATTACAGGGATTTAATGAAAAACTGTTTTTT. Complete variable domain (other parts from reference TRBV28 and TRBJ1-4): DVKVTQSSRYLVKRTGEKVFLECVQDMDHENMFWYRQDPGLGLRLIYFSYDVKMKEKGDIPEGYSVSREKKERFSLILESASTNQTSMYLCASSRLQGFNEKLFFGSGTQLSVL.

This clone was seen a handful of times. The rearrangement joins TRBV18 to TRBJ1-3; D not resolved. V lost 6 bases and J lost 0, with 15 bases in between. CDR3 length equals 16 residues. Germline-derived CDR1 and CDR2 are KGHSH and LQKENI. DNA of the CDR3: TGTGCCAGCTCGCGGGATATCGGATACTCTGGAAACACCATATATTTT. It specifies CASSRDIGYSGNTIYF.

The V and J genes are TRBV9 and TRBJ1-2; D not resolved. Germline CDR1 and CDR2: SGDLS and YYNGEE. Trimming shortened V by 3 bases and J by 2 bases, and 14 bases separated the two germline ends. This CDR3 spans 15 amino acids. In nucleotides, the CDR3 is TGTGCCAGCAGCGCACCGCCTATATGGAACTATGGCTACACCTTC. This translates into CASSAPPIWNYGYTF.

The rearrangement joins TRBV19 to TRBJ1-3, with TRBD1 matching 9 bases. The CDR3 totals 15 residues. With V trimmed by 8 bases and J by 0 bases, 5 bases remained unmatched. Per germline, CDR1 LNHDA and CDR2 SQIVND (reference sequence). CDR3: CASEGDRASGNTIYF. For the CDR3, the DNA is TGTGCCAGTGAGGGGGACAGGGCCTCTGGAAACACCATATATTTT.

This rearrangement joins TRBV19 to TRBJ2-2; D unresolved. Germline CDR1 and CDR2: LNHDA and SQIVND (reference sequence). The length of the CDR3 is 11 residues. Trimming took off 5 bases at V and 6 bases at J, with 4 bases between the two ends. Here the CDR3 reads CASSLSGELFF. CDR3 nucleotide sequence: TGTGCCAGTAGTCTCTCCGGGGAGCTGTTTTTT.

The gene calls are TRBV5-1 and TRBJ1-1, with 9 bases lining up with TRBD1. Germline loops: CDR1 SGHRS, CDR2 YFSETQ. V lost 4 bases, J lost 6 bases, and 7 bases stayed unmatched. CDR3 length: 14 amino acids. The CDR3 spells CASSRGTGFPEAFF. The CDR3 DNA reads as TGCGCCAGCAGCCGCGGGACAGGGTTCCCTGAAGCTTTCTTT.

The chain employs TRBV14 and TRBJ2-2; perhaps TRBD2 as D (5 bases). Trimming removed 1 base at V and 5 bases at J, with 14 bases between. Germline values: CDR1 SGHDN, CDR2 FVKESK. This CDR3 is built from 16 residues. As DNA, the CDR3 is TGTGCCAGCAGCCAAGTGGGCCGGACTCGGACCGGGGAGCTGTTTTTT. Translated, it gives CASSQVGRTRTGELFF. Together with reference TRBV14 and TRBJ2-2, the CDR3 gives the full variable domain: EAGVTQFPSHSVIEKGQTVTLRCDPISGHDNLYWYRRVMGKEIKFLLHFVKESKQDESGMPNNRFLAERTGGTYSTLKVQPAELEDSGVYFCASSQVGRTRTGELFFGEGSRLTVL.

In its sample, this clone was seen once. V gene TRBV5-1 combines with J gene TRBJ2-1, with TRBD1 matching 8 bases. The germline gives CDR1 SGHRS, CDR2 YFSETQ. CDR3 size: 17 residues. Unmatched junction bases numbered 9, after V lost 4 bases and J lost 0 bases. The CDR3 sequence is CASSQRTGYSSYNEQFF. CDR3 nucleotide sequence: TGCGCCAGCAGCCAACGGACAGGGTACAGCTCCTACAATGAGCAGTTCTTC.

The chain couples TRBV11-1 to TRBJ2-1; 7 bases agree with TRBD1. There are 13 residues in the CDR3. Germline CDR1 is SGHAT and CDR2 is FQDESV (reference sequence). The junction had 7 bases not matched to a gene; V was cut back by 5 bases and J by 9 bases. The CDR3 DNA sequence: TGTGCCAGCAGCACCAGACAGGGTGGTGAGCAGTTCTTC. Its translation: CASSTRQGGEQFF.

This clone appeared a single time. This chain joins TRBV27 and TRBJ2-7; D possibly corresponds to TRBD1 (5 bases). CDR1 and CDR2 from the germline V gene are MNHEY and SMNVEV (reference sequence). The CDR3 runs 14 residues. V was clipped by 4 bases and J by 4 bases, with 14 bases between them. CDR3 DNA sequence: TGTGCCAGCAGTTGGGCCCAGGGTAGGTACGAGCAGTACTTC. Translated, it gives CASSWAQGRYEQYF.

The rearrangement joins TRBV4-1 to TRBJ1-2, with TRBD1 identical over 10 bases. CDR1 and CDR2 (germline): MGHRA, YSYEKL. The CDR3 runs to 18 residues. The V gene end was trimmed by 1 base and the J gene end by 3 bases; junction bases not matched to a gene: 11. CDR3 loop: CASSQGTPGTGADYGYTF. The CDR3 nucleotides are TGCGCCAGCAGCCAAGGGACACCCGGGACAGGGGCGGACTATGGCTACACCTTC.

This clone has a single count. The V gene is TRBV5-1, the J gene TRBJ2-7, with D perhaps TRBD1 (5 bases). This CDR3 is 14 amino acids long. V lost 2 bases to trimming and J lost 0 bases, with 9 bases between them. Germline-derived CDR1 and CDR2 are SGHRS and YFSETQ. The CDR3 coding sequence is TGCGCCAGCAGCTTCTCGACAGACTCCTACGAGCAGTACTTC. Its protein is CASSFSTDSYEQYF.

The count of this clone is one. The V call is TRBV7-9, the J call TRBJ2-5; 8 bases are a match to TRBD1. The CDR3 loop spans 15 amino acids. V was pared by 5 bases and J by 3 bases, with 8 bases of the junction left unmatched. Germline V gene lookup returns CDR1 SEHNR and CDR2 FQNEAQ (reference sequence). As DNA, the CDR3 is TGTGCCAGCAGCCCGACAGGGGACCTCAAAGAGACCCAGTACTTC. It codes for CASSPTGDLKETQYF.

This clone has just a few counts. The CDR3 DNA is TGTGCCAGTAGTATAACCCAGGGAGGCTACGAGCAGTACTTC. This translates into CASSITQGGYEQYF. V and J are TRBV19 and TRBJ2-7, with D possibly being TRBD2 (6 bases). CDR1 LNHDA and CDR2 SQIVND come from the germline V gene (reference sequence). Trimming took 2 bases from V and 3 from J, leaving 11 bases between them. This CDR3 has 14 residues.

The chain employs TRBV4-2 and TRBJ2-1; 8 nucleotides line up with TRBD2. Trimming took 1 base from V and 0 from J; bases not matched to a gene: 2. CDR1 LGHNA and CDR2 YNFKEQ come from the germline V gene. The CDR3 has 16 amino acids. The CDR3 loop reads CASSQGRGGSYNEQFF. In DNA, the CDR3 is TGTGCCAGCAGCCAAGGTCGGGGGGGCTCCTACAATGAGCAGTTCTTC.

This clone was detected only a few times. This chain links TRBV12-3 or TRBV12-4 with TRBJ1-1, with 8 bases fitting TRBD1. The CDR3 runs to 13 residues. V lost 4 bases to trimming and J lost 5 bases; unmatched junction nucleotides: 3. The CDR3 loop is CASSWGQATEAFF. In DNA form, the CDR3 reads TGTGCCAGCAGTTGGGGACAGGCTACTGAAGCTTTCTTT.

The rearrangement links TRBV5-1 to TRBJ2-5; the match to TRBD2 covers 15 bases. The CDR3 contains 15 residues. Germline lookup yields CDR1 SGHRS and CDR2 YFSETQ. V lost 4 bases to trimming and J lost 5 bases; unmatched junction nucleotides: 3. The CDR3 region is CASSGGLAGGETQYF. The CDR3 DNA sequence: TGCGCCAGCAGCGGGGGACTAGCGGGAGGTGAGACCCAGTACTTC. Full variable domain (rest looked up from reference TRBV5-1 and TRBJ2-5): KAGVTQTPRYLIKTRGQQVTLSCSPISGHRSVSWYQQTPGQGLQFLFEYFSETQRNKGNFPGRFSGRQFSNSRSEMNVSTLELGDSALYLCASSGGLAGGETQYFGPGTRLLVL.

This clone was picked up one time. The V and J genes are TRBV10-1 and TRBJ2-2; D uncertain. The V end lost 3 bases, the J end lost 1 base, and 6 bases lay between the germline ends. Germline V gene sequence: CDR1 WNHNN, CDR2 SYGVQD (reference sequence). The CDR3 is 14 amino acids. As DNA, the CDR3 is TGCGCCAGCAGTGATGGCGGGAACACCGGGGAGCTGTTTTTT. It translates to CASSDGGNTGELFF.

This clone was counted a single time. The J gene is TRBJ2-7, the V gene TRBV3-1 (or the pseudogene TRBV3-2), with D unclear. Trimming removed 0 bases from V and 7 bases from J, with 4 bases in between. The CDR3 extends over 11 amino acids. Germline CDR1 LGHDT, CDR2 YNNKEL (reference sequence). The CDR3 region is CASSQEREQYF. Written as DNA, the CDR3 is TGTGCCAGCAGCCAAGAGAGGGAGCAGTACTTC.

V and J are TRBV29-1 and TRBJ1-2; no reliable D call. Trimming stripped 4 bases from V and 4 bases from J, with 7 bases between. This CDR3 is 11 amino acids long. Germline V gene lookup returns CDR1 SQVTM and CDR2 ANQGSEA. CDR3 protein: CSVGGIYGYTF. The CDR3, as DNA: TGCAGCGTTGGTGGCATCTATGGCTACACCTTC. The whole variable domain, remainder taken from reference TRBV29-1 and TRBJ1-2, is SAVISQKPSRDICQRGTSLTIQCQVDSQVTMMFWYRQQPGQSLTLIATANQGSEATYESGFVIDKFPISRPNLTFSTLTVSNMSPEDSSIYLCSVGGIYGYTFGSGTRLTVV.